These 17 T cell receptor beta chains share one sample of origin, sequenced in a study of blood T cell repertoires in COVID-19. Method: immunoSEQ multiplex PCR; TCRdb's copy keeps in-frame clones and lacks some. The data contain 300,000 to 400,000 clones, roughly nine tenths of them singletons. Input material: peripheral blood. These receptors were obtained from a young woman with COVID-19, enrolled during active disease.

The chain recombines TRBV6-5 with TRBJ2-5, with 9 bases lining up with TRBD1. V lost 6 bases to trimming and J lost 1 base; unmatched junction nucleotides: 6. CDR3 length equals 15 residues. Looked up from germline, CDR1 is MNHEY and CDR2 is SVGAGI. The CDR3 spells CASSLVQGAQETQYF. In DNA, the CDR3 is TGTGCCAGCAGCCTCGTACAGGGGGCCCAAGAGACCCAGTACTTC.

This clone has a single count. This sequence joins TRBV6-5 and TRBJ1-2, with D tentatively TRBD1 (6 bases). The length of the CDR3 is 15 residues. Trimming took 5 bases from V and 4 from J, leaving 17 bases between them. CDR1 is MNHEY, CDR2 SVGAGI, per germline. DNA of the CDR3: TGTGCCAGCAGTCAAAACAGGGAAACCATCTATGGCTACACCTTC. Amino acids: CASSQNRETIYGYTF.

The chain recombines TRBV19 with TRBJ1-3; D is unclear. Per the germline V gene, CDR1 is LNHDA and CDR2 is SQIVND (reference sequence). The CDR3 runs 15 residues. Trimming stripped 5 bases from V and 0 bases from J, with 11 bases between. The CDR3 loop is CASSSRSYSGNTIYF. Here the CDR3 DNA reads TGTGCCAGTAGTTCCCGATCCTACTCTGGAAACACCATATATTTT. The whole variable domain, filled in from reference TRBV19 and TRBJ1-3, reads DGGITQSPKYLFRKEGQNVTLSCEQNLNHDAMYWYRQDPGQGLRLIYYSQIVNDFQKGDIAEGYSVSREKKESFPLTVTSAQKNPTAFYLCASSSRSYSGNTIYFGEGSWLTVV.

The V and J genes are TRBV4-3 and TRBJ2-3, with 13 bases aligning to TRBD2. Germline CDR1 and CDR2: LGHNA and YSLEER. With 4 bases clipped from V and 6 bases from J, the junction kept 4 bases outside the gene matches. CDR3 length equals 15 residues. CDR3: CASSPTSGGWDTQYF. The DNA of the CDR3 is TGCGCCAGCAGCCCGACTAGCGGGGGGTGGGATACGCAGTATTTT.

This chain connects TRBV2 to TRBJ1-2, with TRBD1 matching 7 bases. V shed 10 bases, J shed 4 bases, and the junction held 9 bases outside the gene matches. The CDR3 loop spans 13 amino acids. Germline assignment: CDR1 SNHLY and CDR2 FYNNEI. The CDR3 sequence is CANRQGPGYGYTF. CDR3 sequence (DNA): TGTGCCAACCGACAGGGCCCCGGCTATGGCTACACCTTC.

The rearrangement links TRBV7-9 to TRBJ2-5; D call uncertain. Deletions cut 2 bases from V and 7 bases from J, with 5 bases between. From germline, CDR1 is SEHNR and CDR2 FQNEAQ (reference sequence). The CDR3 extends over 11 amino acids. CDR3 amino acids: CASSLTGTQYF. The DNA of the CDR3 is TGTGCCAGCAGCTTAACCGGGACCCAGTACTTC. The whole variable domain, remainder taken from reference TRBV7-9 and TRBJ2-5, is DTGVSQNPRHKITKRGQNVTFRCDPISEHNRLYWYRQTLGQGPEFLTYFQNEAQLEKSRLLSDRFSAERPKGSFSTLEIQRTEQGDSAMYLCASSLTGTQYFGPGTRLLVL.

This chain joins TRBV21-1 and TRBJ1-6; no check of the table's D call, TRBD1, against the DNA was made. TRBV21-1 is recorded as a pseudogene. The CDR3 sequence is 16 residues long. The chain's CDR3 is CASSKRRTGGNSPLHF. CDR3 DNA sequence: TGTGCCAGCAGCAAACGCAGGACAGGGGGAAATTCACCCCTCCACTTT.

The chain employs TRBV2 and TRBJ2-7, with 7 bases lining up with TRBD2. Trimming took 2 bases from V and 3 from J; bases not matched to a gene: 13. This CDR3 comprises 17 residues. CDR1 is SNHLY and CDR2 is FYNNEI in the germline V gene. Here the CDR3 reads CASSEREGFTPYYEQYV. CDR3 coding DNA: TGTGCCAGCAGTGAAAGGGAGGGGTTCACCCCCTACTACGAGCAGTACGTC.

The CDR3 region is CASSQAASARNYGYTF. As DNA, the CDR3 is TGCGCCAGCAGCCAAGCGGCCAGCGCACGGAACTATGGCTACACCTTC. This chain links TRBV4-1 with TRBJ1-2; D remains ambiguous. From germline, CDR1 is MGHRA and CDR2 YSYEKL. Trimming pared 1 base from V and 2 bases from J, leaving 14 bases between. The CDR3 sequence is 16 residues long.

This rearrangement joins TRBV11-3 to TRBJ1-1, with TRBD1 identical over 10 bases. Germline-derived CDR1 and CDR2 are SGHNT and YENEEA. The CDR3 totals 14 residues. Trimming took 5 bases from V and 8 from J; bases not matched to a gene: 8. The CDR3 region is CASSARQGAREAFF. The CDR3 DNA reads TGTGCCAGCAGCGCCCGACAGGGGGCCAGAGAAGCTTTCTTT.

V is TRBV19 and J is TRBJ2-7; TRBD1 matches 9 bases. CDR1 is LNHDA and CDR2 is SQIVND in the germline V gene (reference sequence). The CDR3 runs to 16 residues. V dropped 1 base and J dropped 3; count of bases not matched to a gene: 7. The CDR3 here is CASSIGSGTGIYEQYF. CDR3 nucleotide sequence: TGTGCCAGTAGTATAGGGAGCGGGACAGGGATCTACGAGCAGTACTTC.

The V gene is TRBV3-1 (or the pseudogene TRBV3-2), the J gene TRBJ2-1, with 9 bases lining up with TRBD2. After removal of 2 bases from V and 4 bases from J, the junction contained 3 bases not matched to a gene. Per germline, CDR1 LGHDT and CDR2 YNNKEL (reference sequence). The CDR3 length is 15 residues. In nucleotides, the CDR3 is TGTGCCAGCAGCCAAAAGCTAGCGGGGTACAATGAGCAGTTCTTC. The encoded protein is CASSQKLAGYNEQFF.

The rearrangement uses TRBV4-1 and TRBJ2-1; D not resolved. The V end was cut by 1 base, the J end by 13 bases, with 8 bases between. The CDR3 consists of 11 residues. Germline assignment: CDR1 MGHRA and CDR2 YSYEKL. The CDR3 spells CASSQATRQFF. The CDR3 bases are TGCGCCAGCAGCCAAGCGACACGCCAGTTCTTC.

This chain uses TRBV6-4 with TRBJ2-3, with a tentative D call TRBD1 (6 bases). V gave up 6 bases and J gave up 1 base, with 14 bases separating them. The CDR3 sequence is 15 residues long. The germline gives CDR1 MRHNA, CDR2 SNTAGT. CDR3 nucleotides: TGTGCCAGCAGGAACCGGGACATAGGCACAGATACGCAGTATTTT. The encoded protein is CASRNRDIGTDTQYF.

This clone was recorded once. The V and J genes are TRBV19 and TRBJ1-2; the match to TRBD1 covers 11 bases. V lost 3 bases, J lost 4 bases, and 10 bases stayed unmatched. CDR3 length: 17 amino acids. Germline CDR1 LNHDA, CDR2 SQIVND (reference sequence). This chain's CDR3 is CASSMVSGDRGIYGYTF. In nucleotides, the CDR3 is TGTGCCAGTAGTATGGTCTCGGGGGACAGGGGGATCTATGGCTACACCTTC.

V usage is TRBV19 and J usage is TRBJ2-3; 9 nucleotides line up with TRBD2. CDR1 and CDR2 (germline): LNHDA, SQIVND (reference sequence). CDR3 size: 15 residues. V lost 5 bases, J lost 1 base, and 4 bases stayed unmatched. CDR3 sequence reads: CASSRRLAGTDTQYF. The CDR3 coding sequence is TGTGCCAGTAGTCGGAGACTAGCGGGCACAGATACGCAGTATTTT. The variable domain in full, with the rest retrieved from reference TRBV19 and TRBJ2-3, is DGGITQSPKYLFRKEGQNVTLSCEQNLNHDAMYWYRQDPGQGLRLIYYSQIVNDFQKGDIAEGYSVSREKKESFPLTVTSAQKNPTAFYLCASSRRLAGTDTQYFGPGTRLTVL.

This clone has a handful of counts. V and J are TRBV4-1 and TRBJ1-6; 7 bases agree with TRBD1. CDR1 is MGHRA and CDR2 is YSYEKL in the germline V gene. There are 16 residues in the CDR3. V dropped 0 bases and J dropped 6; count of bases not matched to a gene: 5. The CDR3 region has the DNA TGCGCCAGCAGCCAAGAAGGGGGACAGTTTAATTCACCCCTCCACTTT. This translates into CASSQEGGQFNSPLHF.